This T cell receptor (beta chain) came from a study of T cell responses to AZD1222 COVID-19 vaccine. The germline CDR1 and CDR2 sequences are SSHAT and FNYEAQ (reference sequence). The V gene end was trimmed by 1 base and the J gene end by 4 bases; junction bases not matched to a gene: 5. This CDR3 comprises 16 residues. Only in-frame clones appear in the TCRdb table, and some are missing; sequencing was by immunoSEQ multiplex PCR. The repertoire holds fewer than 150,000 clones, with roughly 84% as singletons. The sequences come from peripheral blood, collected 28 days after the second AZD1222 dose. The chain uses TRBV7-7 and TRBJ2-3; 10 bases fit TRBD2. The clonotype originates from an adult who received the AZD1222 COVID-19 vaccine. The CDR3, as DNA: TGTGCCAGCAGCTTAGGGAGCGGGAGGGCCGCAGATACGCAGTATTTT. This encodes CASSLGSGRAADTQYF.